Below, 14 T cell receptor beta chains from the same sample are listed, as sequenced in a study of T cell repertoires in ileal Crohn's disease. Clones were read by immunoSEQ multiplex PCR, and TCRdb kept only the in-frame ones, dropping some. The data contain about 14,000 clones, under 80% of them singletons. Sequencing was performed on ileal tissue. These receptor sequences come from an adult with Crohn's disease.

This clone was seen only a few times. The chain joins TRBV5-4 to TRBJ2-3, with D perhaps matching TRBD2 (6 bases). CDR1 SGHNT and CDR2 YYREEE come from the germline V gene (reference sequence). The V and J ends lost 1 base and 6 bases respectively, with 9 bases between them. This CDR3 region has 13 residues. The DNA for the CDR3 is TGTGCCAGCAGCTTGCACGGGAGTGATACGCAGTATTTT. Translated: CASSLHGSDTQYF.

In its sample, this clone was seen a few times. The chain carries TRBV4-1 and TRBJ1-6; possible D gene TRBD1, 6 bases. V was clipped by 5 bases and J by 4 bases, with 12 bases between them. CDR3 length: 15 residues. CDR1 is MGHRA, CDR2 YSYEKL, per germline. The CDR3 sequence: CASSLEGEYNSPLHF. The CDR3 region has the DNA TGCGCCAGCAGCTTAGAGGGGGAATATAATTCACCCCTCCACTTT.

This clone has only one observation. The V gene is TRBV7-3, the J gene TRBJ2-1; 13 bases line up with TRBD2. Losses at the gene ends were 5 bases for V and 4 bases for J; bases not matched to a gene: 2. Germline V lookup: CDR1 SGHTA, CDR2 FQGTGA. This CDR3 comprises 15 residues. The CDR3 DNA reads TGTGCCAGCAGCCCGGGACTAGCGGGATACAATGAGCAGTTCTTC. It translates to CASSPGLAGYNEQFF.

The chain uses TRBV19 and TRBJ2-5; 13 positions agree with TRBD2. This CDR3 spans 13 amino acids. V was clipped by 6 bases and J by 5 bases; unmatched bases: 0. Germline CDR1 reads LNHDA; CDR2 reads SQIVND (reference sequence). The CDR3 sequence is CASRTSGGETQYF. The CDR3 DNA reads as TGTGCCAGTAGGACTAGCGGGGGGGAGACCCAGTACTTC.

The J gene is TRBJ2-7, the V gene TRBV10-1; 8 bases line up with TRBD1. From germline, CDR1 is WNHNN and CDR2 SYGVQD (reference sequence). This CDR3 contains 16 residues. Germline trimming cut 7 bases from V and 2 bases from J; bases unmatched to any gene: 13. The CDR3 here is CASIDDRDRPPYEQYF. In DNA, the CDR3 is TGCGCCAGCATCGACGACCGGGACAGGCCTCCCTACGAGCAGTACTTC.

The chain uses TRBV28 and TRBJ1-1; D is undetermined. This CDR3 contains 14 residues. V was trimmed by 5 bases and J by 4 bases, leaving 14 bases between them. Germline-derived CDR1 and CDR2 are MDHEN and SYDVKM. The CDR3 bases are TGTGCCAGCAGTCCTCCCGGGGTTAGCACTGAAGCTTTCTTT. This gives the protein CASSPPGVSTEAFF.

The chain employs TRBV19 and TRBJ2-7, with D uncertain. Trimming took 4 bases from V and 3 from J, leaving 4 bases between them. The CDR3 covers 11 residues. In germline, CDR1 is LNHDA, CDR2 SQIVND (reference sequence). CDR3: CASSNIYEQYF. The CDR3 nucleotides are TGTGCCAGTAGTAACATCTACGAGCAGTACTTC.

The rearrangement links TRBV2 to TRBJ2-2; 11 bases map to TRBD2. V lost 6 bases, J lost 7 bases, and 7 bases stayed unmatched. CDR3 length equals 15 residues. The germline gives CDR1 SNHLY, CDR2 FYNNEI. The CDR3: CASRPLAGGRGELFF. In nucleotides, the CDR3 is TGTGCCAGCAGACCGCTAGCGGGAGGCCGCGGGGAGCTGTTTTTT.

This chain links TRBV6-5 with TRBJ2-2; D is possibly TRBD1 (6 bases). The length of the CDR3 is 15 residues. Germline-derived CDR1 and CDR2 are MNHEY and SVGAGI. V was clipped by 4 bases and J by 2 bases, with 11 bases between them. The CDR3 coding sequence is TGTGCCAGCAGTTTTCTAGGGGGAAACACCGGGGAGCTGTTTTTT. The encoded protein is CASSFLGGNTGELFF.

The chain couples TRBV5-1 to TRBJ1-2, with 9 positions matching TRBD1. Germline values: CDR1 SGHRS, CDR2 YFSETQ. The V segment lost 3 bases and the J segment 4 bases; nucleotides outside the gene matches: 10. The CDR3 totals 16 residues. CDR3 protein: CASSSRPGQGPYGYTF. CDR3 nucleotides: TGCGCCAGCAGCTCACGCCCCGGACAGGGGCCCTATGGCTACACCTTC.

The genes are TRBV23-1 and TRBJ2-2; D gene ambiguous. TRBV23-1 is assigned to the ORF class and has an uncertain function. The CDR3 extends over 16 amino acids. With 4 bases removed from V and 3 bases from J, the gap between germline ends came to 15 bases. This chain's CDR3 is CASSPQLEMDTGELFF. As DNA, the CDR3 is TGCGCCAGCAGTCCCCAGCTAGAGATGGACACCGGGGAGCTGTTTTTT.

V is TRBV4-1 and J is TRBJ2-7; maybe TRBD2 (6 bases). Germline V CDR1 and CDR2: MGHRA, YSYEKL. The V end lost 0 bases, the J end lost 9 bases, and 18 bases lay between the germline ends. This CDR3 comprises 15 residues. The CDR3 reads CASSQDRRVGGRQYF. The CDR3 DNA reads TGCGCCAGCAGCCAAGATCGAAGGGTCGGGGGACGGCAGTACTTC.

The chain joins TRBV7-9 to TRBJ1-2, with D maybe TRBD1 (6 bases). This CDR3 is built from 15 residues. The ends were cut back, 5 bases at V and 4 bases at J, with 17 bases in the middle. The germline V gene has CDR1 SEHNR and CDR2 FQNEAQ (reference sequence). The CDR3 DNA follows: TGTGCCAGCAGCGTGGGCGGACAGATATTCTATGGCTACACCTTC. Its translation is CASSVGGQIFYGYTF. Supplemented by reference TRBV7-9 and TRBJ1-2, the full variable domain reads DTGVSQNPRHKITKRGQNVTFRCDPISEHNRLYWYRQTLGQGPEFLTYFQNEAQLEKSRLLSDRFSAERPKGSFSTLEIQRTEQGDSAMYLCASSVGGQIFYGYTFGSGTRLTVV.

V is TRBV19 and J is TRBJ1-4; the match to TRBD1 covers 8 bases. Losses at the gene ends were 0 bases for V and 3 bases for J; bases not matched to a gene: 9. From germline, CDR1 is LNHDA and CDR2 SQIVND (reference sequence). There are 18 residues in the CDR3. CDR3 sequence reads: CASSIDQVGTGSNEKLFF. CDR3 in DNA: TGTGCCAGTAGTATAGATCAGGTGGGGACAGGCTCTAATGAAAAACTGTTTTTT.